This TCR beta chain was found in a study of monozygotic twins with inflammatory bowel disease. Study observations and caveats: Added variability in patient repertoires may stem from differing immunosuppressive treatments. Differing T cell subtypes remained indistinguishable.

Each donor supplied around 2.5 ml of blood. Whole-blood total RNA was extracted without T cell sorting. Reprocessing the 5' RACE reads, TCRdb reports a single entry for every CDR3 protein and omits DNA. The sample data list 200,000 to 250,000 distinct CDR3 sequences. In regard to this clonotype: The antigen remains unidentified.

This CDR3 contains 15 residues. The receptor was derived from a human donor with ulcerative colitis or Crohn's disease, or a healthy co-twin of an affected twin (not recorded which). The sequenced sample consisted of blood. The chain is built from TRBV12-3 or TRBV12-4 and TRBJ2-3; the TCRdb D gene call, TRBD2, has no DNA to confirm it. CDR3 loop: CASSSPSQFGDTQYF.